One sample yielded the 11 T cell receptor beta chains listed below, sequenced in a study of T cell responses to AZD1222 COVID-19 vaccine. TCRdb's copy holds only in-frame clones and misses some; the assay was immunoSEQ multiplex PCR. Among about 140,000 clones, 93% were seen once, and the ten largest hold 5% to 5.5%. The sample in question was peripheral blood, obtained on day 0 of AZD1222 vaccination. The receptors were sampled from an adult in good health.

This chain uses TRBV3-1 (or the pseudogene TRBV3-2) with TRBJ1-1; no reliable D call. The CDR3 totals 14 residues. The germline V and J ends were trimmed by 4 bases and 4 bases, with 13 bases remaining between them. The germline V gene encodes CDR1 LGHDT and CDR2 YNNKEL (reference sequence). CDR3 bases: TGTGCCAGCAGCCGCGGGGATTGGGGCACTGAAGCTTTCTTT. Amino acids: CASSRGDWGTEAFF.

The CDR3 region has the DNA TGTGCCAGCTCACCAGACCCCAATAATTCACCCCTCCACTTT. Translating gives CASSPDPNNSPLHF. The chain combines TRBV18 with TRBJ1-6; D remains unclear. Germline V gives CDR1 KGHSH, CDR2 LQKENI. This CDR3 is built from 14 residues. V dropped 2 bases and J dropped 5 bases, with 7 bases sitting between them.

This CDR3 reads CASSLEARASDYEQYF. CDR3 nucleotides: TGCGCCAGCAGCTTGGAAGCTCGGGCCTCTGACTACGAGCAGTACTTC. The chain uses TRBV5-1 and TRBJ2-7, with D unclear. V lost 0 bases and J lost 3, with 16 bases in between. Germline lookup yields CDR1 SGHRS and CDR2 YFSETQ. This CDR3 spans 16 amino acids.

V gene TRBV29-1 combines with J gene TRBJ1-2, with 7 bases identical to TRBD1. The CDR3 consists of 12 residues. Germline loops: CDR1 SQVTM, CDR2 ANQGSEA. V lost 2 bases, J lost 9 bases, and 6 bases stayed unmatched. The CDR3 spells CSVEPGTASYTF. The CDR3 DNA reads TGCAGCGTTGAACCAGGGACAGCGAGCTACACCTTC.

The CDR3 protein is CASSYSGTNPDTQYF. CDR3 nucleotide sequence: TGTGCCAGCAGTTACTCCGGGACTAATCCAGATACGCAGTATTTT. The genes are TRBV6-5 and TRBJ2-3, with 7 bases identical to TRBD2. CDR3 size: 15 residues. V lost 0 bases, J lost 4 bases, and 4 bases stayed unmatched. In germline, CDR1 is MNHEY, CDR2 SVGAGI.

J is TRBJ1-1 and V is TRBV28; no definite D call. The germline CDR1 and CDR2 sequences are MDHEN and SYDVKM. Trimming took 3 bases from V and 3 from J, leaving 5 bases between them. The CDR3 runs to 12 residues. The CDR3 region is CASSFSDTEAFF. In DNA form, the CDR3 reads TGTGCCAGCAGTTTTAGTGACACTGAAGCTTTCTTT.

The genes are TRBV5-1 and TRBJ1-2; weak D call: TRBD1 (6 bases). The CDR3 totals 14 residues. With 0 bases removed from V and 7 bases from J, the gap between germline ends came to 13 bases. Per germline, CDR1 SGHRS and CDR2 YFSETQ. DNA for the CDR3: TGCGCCAGCAGCTTGGAGGGCAGGGGTGGTGGCTACACCTTC. Encoded protein: CASSLEGRGGGYTF.

V gene TRBV10-2 combines with J gene TRBJ1-4, with TRBD1 matching 9 bases. Germline assignment: CDR1 WSHSY and CDR2 SAAADI. Losses at the gene ends were 7 bases for V and 4 bases for J; bases not matched to a gene: 13. CDR3 length: 17 amino acids. CDR3 residues: CASTMTGTGPLNEKLFF. CDR3 DNA sequence: TGCGCCAGCACCATGACCGGGACAGGGCCCCTTAATGAAAAACTGTTTTTT.

The chain recombines TRBV3-1 (or the pseudogene TRBV3-2) with TRBJ1-3; D uncertain. Germline CDR1 and CDR2: LGHDT and YNNKEL (reference sequence). The CDR3 consists of 16 residues. V was trimmed by 2 bases and J by 4 bases, leaving 15 bases between them. In DNA form, the CDR3 reads TGTGCCAGCAGCCAAAATACTGGGGATAGAGGAAACACCATATATTTT. Translated: CASSQNTGDRGNTIYF.

The chain joins TRBV19 to TRBJ1-5; D perhaps matches TRBD1 (6 bases). With 5 bases removed from V and 3 bases from J, the gap between germline ends came to 11 bases. Germline V gene sequence: CDR1 LNHDA, CDR2 SQIVND (reference sequence). There are 14 residues in the CDR3. The DNA for the CDR3 is TGTGCCAGTAGTTCGGGACAAATCAATCAGCCCCAGCATTTT. Translation: CASSSGQINQPQHF. Together with reference TRBV19 and TRBJ1-5, the CDR3 gives the full variable domain: DGGITQSPKYLFRKEGQNVTLSCEQNLNHDAMYWYRQDPGQGLRLIYYSQIVNDFQKGDIAEGYSVSREKKESFPLTVTSAQKNPTAFYLCASSSGQINQPQHFGDGTRLSIL.

This rearrangement joins TRBV7-9 to TRBJ2-1, with D perhaps TRBD1 (5 bases). With 6 bases removed from V and 0 bases from J, the gap between germline ends came to 15 bases. Germline-derived CDR1 and CDR2 are SEHNR and FQNEAQ (reference sequence). The length of the CDR3 is 16 residues. The CDR3 loop is CASRMIRESSYNEQFF. For the CDR3, the DNA is TGTGCCAGCAGAATGATCAGGGAAAGCTCCTACAATGAGCAGTTCTTC.